This T cell receptor beta chain was obtained from a study of blood T cell repertoires in COVID-19. Looking at the study overall: PBMCs, B-cell-depleted T cells, or T cells provided the cDNA or gDNA that made up the material.

J lost 8 bases, V lost 6 bases, and 9 bases had no gene match. The CDR3 covers 13 residues. Germline CDR1 MNHNY, CDR2 SVGAGI (reference sequence). TCRdb keeps only in-frame clones here, not all; method: immunoSEQ multiplex PCR. The sample has roughly 120,000 clones; approximately 87% are singletons. This TCR was sampled from a woman aged 45-60 years with acute or convalescent COVID-19. The chain employs TRBV6-6 and TRBJ1-2; 7 bases agree with TRBD1. Sequencing was done on a sample of peripheral blood. This CDR3 is CASSATGVHGYTF. In DNA form, the CDR3 reads TGTGCCAGCAGCGCAACAGGGGTTCACGGCTACACCTTC.